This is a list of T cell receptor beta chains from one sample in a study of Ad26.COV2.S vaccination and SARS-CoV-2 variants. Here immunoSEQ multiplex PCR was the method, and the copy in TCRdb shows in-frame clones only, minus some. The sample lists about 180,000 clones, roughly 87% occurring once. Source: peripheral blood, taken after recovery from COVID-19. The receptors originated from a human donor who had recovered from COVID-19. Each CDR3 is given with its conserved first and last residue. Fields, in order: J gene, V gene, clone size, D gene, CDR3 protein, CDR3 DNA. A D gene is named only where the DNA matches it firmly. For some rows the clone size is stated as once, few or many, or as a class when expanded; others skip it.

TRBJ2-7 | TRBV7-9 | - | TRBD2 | CASTTGTSLYEQYF | TGTGCCAGCACAACCGGGACTAGCCTCTACGAGCAGTACTTC
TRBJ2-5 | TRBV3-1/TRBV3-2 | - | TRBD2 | CASSPGTTLLQETQYF | TGTGCCAGCAGCCCTGGGACTACCCTGTTACAAGAGACCCAGTACTTC
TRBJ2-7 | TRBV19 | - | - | CASSTGQYYEQYF | TGTGCCAGTAGTACAGGACAGTACTACGAGCAGTACTTC
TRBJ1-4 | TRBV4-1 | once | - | CASSQVLTHPTNEKLFF | TGCGCCAGCAGCCAAGTGTTGACACACCCAACTAATGAAAAACTGTTTTTT
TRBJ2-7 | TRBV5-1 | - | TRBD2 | CASSLGSGTSASFEQYF | TGCGCCAGCAGCTTAGGATCCGGGACTAGCGCGAGCTTCGAGCAGTACTTC
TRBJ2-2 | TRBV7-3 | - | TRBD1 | CASSLQGASGGELFF | TGTGCCAGCAGCCTACAGGGGGCGTCGGGCGGGGAGCTGTTTTTT
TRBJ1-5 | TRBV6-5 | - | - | CASSLDQGNQPQHF | TGTGCCAGCAGTCTCGATCAGGGCAATCAGCCCCAGCATTTT
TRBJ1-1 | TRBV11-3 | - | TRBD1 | CASSLDPGGHTEAFF | TGTGCCAGCAGCTTAGACCCAGGGGGGCACACTGAAGCTTTCTTT
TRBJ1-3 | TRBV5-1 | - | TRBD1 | CASSLEWFEGGVGNTIYF | TGCGCCAGCAGCTTGGAATGGTTTGAAGGGGGCGTAGGAAACACCATATATTTT
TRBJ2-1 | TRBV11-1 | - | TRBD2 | CASSPLAGGFGEQFF | TGTGCCAGCAGCCCACTAGCGGGAGGGTTTGGTGAGCAGTTCTTC
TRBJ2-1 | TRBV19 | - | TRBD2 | CASSIVSGGVYNEQFF | TGTGCCAGTAGTATCGTTAGCGGGGGGGTATACAATGAGCAGTTCTTC
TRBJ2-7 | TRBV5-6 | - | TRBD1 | CASSLDGQAYEQYF | TGTGCCAGCAGCTTGGATGGACAGGCCTACGAGCAGTACTTC
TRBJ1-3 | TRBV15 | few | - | CATSRAQGNIGNTIYF | TGTGCCACCAGCAGAGCTCAGGGGAATATTGGAAACACCATATATTTT
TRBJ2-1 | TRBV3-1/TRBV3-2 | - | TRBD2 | CASSPRLAGAYNEQFF | TGTGCCAGCAGCCCGCGACTAGCGGGAGCCTACAATGAGCAGTTCTTC
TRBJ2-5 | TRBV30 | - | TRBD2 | CAWSMTSGGAWETQYF | TGTGCCTGGAGCATGACTAGCGGGGGGGCCTGGGAGACCCAGTACTTC
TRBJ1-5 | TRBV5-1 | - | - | CASSLIPGDQPQHF | TGCGCCAGCAGCTTGATACCCGGAGATCAGCCCCAGCATTTT
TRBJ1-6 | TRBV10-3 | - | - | CAISEIQTANSPLHF | TGTGCCATCAGTGAGATACAGACGGCTAATTCACCCCTCCACTTT
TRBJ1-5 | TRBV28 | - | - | CASSLLAGANQPQHF | TGTGCCAGCAGTTTATTAGCAGGCGCCAATCAGCCCCAGCATTTT
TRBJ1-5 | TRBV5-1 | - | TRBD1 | CASSCPGTGGFYSNQPQHF | TGCGCCAGCAGCTGCCCTGGGACAGGGGGCTTCTATAGCAATCAGCCCCAGCATTTT
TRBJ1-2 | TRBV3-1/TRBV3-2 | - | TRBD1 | CASSRPGQGRYGYTF | TGTGCCAGCAGCCGTCCGGGACAGGGGCGCTATGGCTACACCTTC
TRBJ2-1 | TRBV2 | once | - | CASKISGQYNEQFF | TGTGCCAGCAAGATCTCAGGCCAGTACAATGAGCAGTTCTTC
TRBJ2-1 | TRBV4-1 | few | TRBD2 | CASSPFSGDFNEQFF | TGCGCCAGCAGCCCCTTTAGCGGGGACTTCAATGAGCAGTTCTTC
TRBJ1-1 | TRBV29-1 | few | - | CSVVDPPWTEAFF | TGCAGCGTTGTCGACCCCCCATGGACTGAAGCTTTCTTT
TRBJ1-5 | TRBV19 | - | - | CASSIITVQIQPQHF | TGTGCCAGTAGTATCATCACGGTCCAGATTCAGCCCCAGCATTTT
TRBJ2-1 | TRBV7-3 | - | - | CASSLRGSYNEQFF | TGTGCCAGCAGCTTAAGGGGCTCCTACAATGAGCAGTTCTTC
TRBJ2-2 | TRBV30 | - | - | CAGTTGGSANTGELFF | TGTGCCGGGACAACGGGCGGCAGCGCGAACACCGGGGAGCTGTTTTTT
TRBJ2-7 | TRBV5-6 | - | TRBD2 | CASSRIAGALYYEQYF | TGTGCCAGCAGCAGAATAGCGGGGGCTCTTTACTACGAGCAGTACTTC
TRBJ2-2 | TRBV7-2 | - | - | CASSSRGNTGELFF | TGTGCCAGCAGCTCGAGGGGAAACACCGGGGAGCTGTTTTTT
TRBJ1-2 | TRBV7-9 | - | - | CASSLARDYGYTF | TGTGCCAGCAGCTTAGCGCGGGACTATGGCTACACCTTC
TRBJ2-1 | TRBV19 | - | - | CASSTGTINEQFF | TGTGCCAGTAGTACCGGGACCATCAATGAGCAGTTCTTC
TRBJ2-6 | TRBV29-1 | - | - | CSVSTVWGLSGANVLTF | TGCAGCGTCTCGACAGTTTGGGGGCTCTCTGGGGCCAACGTCCTGACTTTC
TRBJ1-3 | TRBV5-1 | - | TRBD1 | CASSQRQGTSSGNTIYF | TGCGCCAGCAGCCAGCGACAGGGGACGAGCTCTGGAAACACCATATATTTT
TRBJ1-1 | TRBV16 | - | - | CASSRGGSTEAFF | TGTGCCAGCAGCAGGGGGGGGAGCACTGAAGCTTTCTTT
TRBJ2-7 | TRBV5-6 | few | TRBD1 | CASSGTVEQYF | TGTGCCAGCAGCGGGACAGTCGAGCAGTACTTC
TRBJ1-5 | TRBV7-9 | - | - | CASSLTLADQPQHF | TGTGCCAGCAGCTTAACCTTGGCAGACCAGCCCCAGCATTTT